This TCR beta chain is drawn from a study of shared clonotypes between healthy human individuals. TCRdb keeps only in-frame clones here, not all; method: immunoSEQ multiplex PCR. Among around 300,000 clones listed, roughly 87% were seen once. Germline V lookup: CDR1 MDHEN, CDR2 SYDVKM. V was clipped by 3 bases and J by 2 bases, with 11 bases between them. CDR3 length equals 14 residues. Input material: memory CD8+ T cells sorted from blood. Subset indicated: CD45RO+ cells pooled with CCR7-negative TemRA cells. The TCR sequence derives from a man aged 18 to 35 in good health. The chain employs TRBV28 and TRBJ2-7; D is unclear. As DNA, the CDR3 is TGTGCCAGCAGTTTTAGTGGAATCCCCTACGAGCAGTACTTC. It codes for CASSFSGIPYEQYF.